This T cell receptor beta chain derives from a study of technical replicates of blood from a few donors. V lost 4 bases, J lost 3 bases, and 5 bases stayed unmatched. The CDR3 is made up of 14 amino acids. Germline lookup yields CDR1 LGHNA and CDR2 YNFKEQ. Clones were read by immunoSEQ multiplex PCR, and TCRdb kept only the in-frame ones, dropping some. The sample records about 53,000 clones, around 84% being singletons. Sample: PBMCs. The rearrangement links TRBV4-2 to TRBJ2-7, with 8 nucleotides matching TRBD2. This TCR was recovered from a human donor in good health. Some clones in this sample may be carry-over from other donors' samples. CDR3 loop: CASSPSGLGYEQYF. The CDR3 DNA follows: TGTGCCAGCAGCCCATCGGGACTAGGCTACGAGCAGTACTTC.